The rows below give T cell receptor beta chains drawn from one sample of a study of molecular identifiers for immune sequencing clone quantification. MiXCR was run by TCRdb on the PCR reads, yielding one entry per CDR3 protein. The sample contains some 100,000 distinct CDR3 sequences, 36% of which appear only once. The sample taken for sequencing was naive CD8+ T cells from blood, with Jurkat cell RNA spiked in. The receptor set was obtained from a human donor in good health. Some libraries in this study had Jurkat cell RNA spiked in. CDR3s include the opening cysteine and the closing phenylalanine or tryptophan. D genes are given only for firm matches. Some rows mark clone size as missing; the rest say once, few, many or name a class of expanded clone.

d_gene: TRBD2
v_gene: TRBV27
abundance: -
j_gene: TRBJ2-3
CDR3nt: TGTGCCAGCAGCCCCCGACTAGCGGGAGTGAAAGATACGCAGTATTTT
CDR3aa: CASSPRLAGVKDTQYF

d_gene: -
v_gene: TRBV11-2
abundance: few
j_gene: TRBJ2-5
CDR3nt: TGTGCCAGCAGCTTAGTAGCGTACCAAGAGACCCAGTACTTC
CDR3aa: CASSLVAYQETQYF

d_gene: -
v_gene: TRBV6-2/TRBV6-3
abundance: -
j_gene: TRBJ1-4
CDR3nt: TGTGCCTGCAGAGACAGGACTAATGAAAAACTGTTTTTT
CDR3aa: CACRDRTNEKLFF

d_gene: TRBD1
v_gene: TRBV28
abundance: few
j_gene: TRBJ2-2
CDR3nt: TGTGCCACGGACAGGGAGGAAACCACCGGGGAGCTGTTTTTT
CDR3aa: CATDREETTGELFF

d_gene: -
v_gene: TRBV6-6
abundance: -
j_gene: TRBJ1-2
CDR3nt: TGTGCCAGCAGTTCACTGAATCGGGACACACCTAACTATGGCTACACCTTC
CDR3aa: CASSSLNRDTPNYGYTF

d_gene: -
v_gene: TRBV11-2
abundance: -
j_gene: TRBJ2-5
CDR3nt: TGTGCCAGCAGCTTAGTAGCGTACCAAGAGGCCCAGTACTTC
CDR3aa: CASSLVAYQEAQYF

d_gene: TRBD2
v_gene: TRBV9
abundance: -
j_gene: TRBJ2-1
CDR3nt: TGTGCCAGCAGCGCGACTAGCGGGAGTGCAGCTGAGCAGTTCTTC
CDR3aa: CASSATSGSAAEQFF

d_gene: TRBD1
v_gene: TRBV20-1
abundance: few
j_gene: TRBJ2-7
CDR3nt: TGCAGTGCTAGGCCAGGGGGTTCCTACGAGCAGTACTTC
CDR3aa: CSARPGGSYEQYF

d_gene: TRBD1
v_gene: TRBV5-4
abundance: many
j_gene: TRBJ1-4
CDR3nt: TGTGCCAGCAGCTTCAGGGGGGGGTTCGAAAAACTGTTTTTT
CDR3aa: CASSFRGGFEKLFF

d_gene: -
v_gene: TRBV12-3/TRBV12-4
abundance: many
j_gene: TRBJ1-1
CDR3nt: TGTGCCAGCAGTTTCTGGGAGAACACTGAAGCTTTCTTT
CDR3aa: CASSFWENTEAFF

d_gene: -
v_gene: TRBV11-2
abundance: -
j_gene: TRBJ2-7
CDR3nt: TGTGCCAGCAGCTTAGGGGCAGGGGTCTCCTACGAGCAGTACTTC
CDR3aa: CASSLGAGVSYEQYF

d_gene: -
v_gene: TRBV19
abundance: few
j_gene: TRBJ1-5
CDR3nt: TGTGCCAGTAGTATCAACGATCGGGGTAATCAGCCCCAGCATTTT
CDR3aa: CASSINDRGNQPQHF

d_gene: -
v_gene: TRBV11-2
abundance: -
j_gene: TRBJ2-5
CDR3nt: TGTGCCAGCAGCTTACGCTGGACCCAGTACTTC
CDR3aa: CASSLRWTQYF

d_gene: -
v_gene: TRBV15
abundance: -
j_gene: TRBJ2-2
CDR3nt: TGTGCCACCAGCAGTAGTCCCGGGGGCGGGGAGCTGTTTTTT
CDR3aa: CATSSSPGGGELFF

d_gene: TRBD1
v_gene: TRBV28
abundance: few
j_gene: TRBJ2-7
CDR3nt: TGTGCCAGCAGTCCTAGACAGGGGTCCTACGAGCAGTACTTC
CDR3aa: CASSPRQGSYEQYF

d_gene: -
v_gene: TRBV9
abundance: many
j_gene: TRBJ2-3
CDR3nt: TGTGCCAGCGGAGAGGGGGGGCGCACAGATACGCAGTATTTT
CDR3aa: CASGEGGRTDTQYF

d_gene: -
v_gene: TRBV12-3/TRBV12-4
abundance: many
j_gene: TRBJ1-2
CDR3nt: TGTGCCAGCAGTTTTCAGGCCGGAGCCTATGGCTACACCTTC
CDR3aa: CASSFQAGAYGYTF

d_gene: TRBD2
v_gene: TRBV24-1
abundance: -
j_gene: TRBJ2-1
CDR3nt: TGTGCCACCAGTGATTCCCCGGGGGGGCCCTACAATGAGCAGTTCTTC
CDR3aa: CATSDSPGGPYNEQFF

d_gene: -
v_gene: TRBV5-6
abundance: -
j_gene: TRBJ2-5
CDR3nt: TGTGCCAGCAGTCTAGCTGGTGGAGAGACCCAGTACTTC
CDR3aa: CASSLAGGETQYF

d_gene: -
v_gene: TRBV28
abundance: -
j_gene: TRBJ1-1
CDR3nt: TGTGCCAGCAGTTCCGCCCTCTTGGGGGCGGACACCGAAGCTTTCTTT
CDR3aa: CASSSALLGADTEAFF

d_gene: TRBD1
v_gene: TRBV10-3
abundance: -
j_gene: TRBJ2-7
CDR3nt: TGTGCCATCAGCCCGGGACAGGGGATCGACGAGCAGTACTTC
CDR3aa: CAISPGQGIDEQYF

d_gene: -
v_gene: TRBV28
abundance: many
j_gene: TRBJ2-1
CDR3nt: TGTGCCGTCGAAGGCTACAATGAGCAGTTCTTC
CDR3aa: CAVEGYNEQFF

d_gene: -
v_gene: TRBV7-2
abundance: -
j_gene: TRBJ2-7
CDR3nt: TGTGCCAGCAGCTTCAGGGGAGGCTACGAGCAGTACTTC
CDR3aa: CASSFRGGYEQYF

d_gene: -
v_gene: TRBV20-1
abundance: few
j_gene: TRBJ2-5
CDR3nt: TGCAGTGCTAGAGGGTATTACCAAGAGACCCAGTACTTC
CDR3aa: CSARGYYQETQYF

d_gene: TRBD2
v_gene: TRBV19
abundance: -
j_gene: TRBJ2-7
CDR3nt: TGTGCCAGTAGTACGGGGGGGAACAGGCCCTACGAGCAGTACTTC
CDR3aa: CASSTGGNRPYEQYF

d_gene: TRBD1
v_gene: TRBV10-2
abundance: few
j_gene: TRBJ1-5
CDR3nt: TGCGCCAGCGGTCAGACAGGGGATCAGCCCCAGCATTTT
CDR3aa: CASGQTGDQPQHF

d_gene: TRBD1
v_gene: TRBV7-2
abundance: -
j_gene: TRBJ2-1
CDR3nt: TGTGCCAGCAGCTCTACAGGGGTTGTGCAGTTCTTC
CDR3aa: CASSSTGVVQFF

d_gene: TRBD1
v_gene: TRBV24-1
abundance: -
j_gene: TRBJ2-5
CDR3nt: TGTGCCACCAGGGAAACAGGGACAGGGGGCGGGGAGACCCAGTACTTC
CDR3aa: CATRETGTGGGETQYF

d_gene: -
v_gene: TRBV4-3
abundance: -
j_gene: TRBJ2-5
CDR3nt: TGCGCCAGCAGCCTAGATGGAGGCCAAGAGACCCAGTACTTC
CDR3aa: CASSLDGGQETQYF

d_gene: TRBD1
v_gene: TRBV2
abundance: -
j_gene: TRBJ2-3
CDR3nt: TGTGCCAGCAGGGACAGGGTACTCAGCACAGATACGCGGTATTTT
CDR3aa: CASRDRVLSTDTRYF

d_gene: -
v_gene: TRBV14
abundance: -
j_gene: TRBJ2-2
CDR3nt: TGTGCCAGCAGCCCGGAGGCCACCGGGGAGCTGTTTTTT
CDR3aa: CASSPEATGELFF

d_gene: -
v_gene: TRBV28
abundance: few
j_gene: TRBJ1-1
CDR3nt: TGTGCCAGCATAGGGAGGCAACAGAACACTGAAGCTTTCTTT
CDR3aa: CASIGRQQNTEAFF

d_gene: -
v_gene: TRBV13
abundance: many
j_gene: TRBJ1-1
CDR3nt: TGTGCCAGCAGCAGCTCAAAAGTTGAAGCTTTCTTT
CDR3aa: CASSSSKVEAFF

d_gene: -
v_gene: TRBV25-1
abundance: -
j_gene: TRBJ2-1
CDR3nt: TGTGCCAGCAGTGAATCAACTAGATTCATCTACAATGAGCAGTTCTTC
CDR3aa: CASSESTRFIYNEQFF

d_gene: TRBD1
v_gene: TRBV7-2
abundance: many
j_gene: TRBJ2-7
CDR3nt: TGTGCCAGCAGCCTGACAGGGAGCCCCTACGAGCAGTACTTC
CDR3aa: CASSLTGSPYEQYF

d_gene: -
v_gene: TRBV11-2
abundance: -
j_gene: TRBJ2-4
CDR3nt: TGTGCCAGCAGCTTGGTCCCAGGGGGGACAAACATTCAGTACTTC
CDR3aa: CASSLVPGGTNIQYF

d_gene: -
v_gene: TRBV3-1
abundance: many
j_gene: TRBJ2-7
CDR3nt: TGTGCCAGCAGCCCGCGACACTTCTCCTACGAGCAGTACTTC
CDR3aa: CASSPRHFSYEQYF

d_gene: -
v_gene: TRBV13
abundance: -
j_gene: TRBJ2-6
CDR3nt: TGTGCCAGCACAGGAGAGTCTGGGGCCAACGTCCTGACTTTC
CDR3aa: CASTGESGANVLTF

d_gene: -
v_gene: TRBV28
abundance: few
j_gene: TRBJ2-7
CDR3nt: TGTGCCAGCAGAACACCTCCCTGGTTGGGCGACGAGCAGTACTTC
CDR3aa: CASRTPPWLGDEQYF